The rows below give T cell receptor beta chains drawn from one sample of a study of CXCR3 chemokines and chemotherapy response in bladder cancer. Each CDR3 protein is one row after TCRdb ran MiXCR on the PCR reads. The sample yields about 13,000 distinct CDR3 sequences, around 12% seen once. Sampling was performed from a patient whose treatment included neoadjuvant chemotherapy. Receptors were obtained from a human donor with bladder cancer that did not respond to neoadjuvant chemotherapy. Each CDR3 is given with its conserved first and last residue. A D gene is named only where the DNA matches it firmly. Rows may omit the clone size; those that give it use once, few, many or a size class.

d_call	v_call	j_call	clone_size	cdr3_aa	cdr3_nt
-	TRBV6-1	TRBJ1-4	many	CASSAGPNEKLFF	TGTGCCAGCAGTGCAGGACCTAATGAAAAACTGTTTTTT
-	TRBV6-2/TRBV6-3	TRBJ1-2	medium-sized	CASSANREVPHGYTF	TGTGCCAGCAGCGCAAACAGGGAAGTACCCCATGGCTACACCTTC
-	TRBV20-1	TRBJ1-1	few	CSARLGSTEAFF	TGCAGTGCTAGACTGGGGTCTACTGAAGCTTTCTTT
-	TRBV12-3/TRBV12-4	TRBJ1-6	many	CASSLQGGNSPLHF	TGTGCCAGCAGTTTACAGGGCGGTAATTCACCCCTCCACTTT
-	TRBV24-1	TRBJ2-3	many	CATSDQGYTQYF	TGTGCCACCAGTGACCAGGGATATACGCAGTATTTT
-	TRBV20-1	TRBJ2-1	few	CSARDGYNEQFF	TGCAGTGCTAGGGACGGTTACAATGAGCAGTTCTTC
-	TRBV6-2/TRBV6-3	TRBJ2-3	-	CASCGEGGTDTQYF	TGTGCCAGCTGCGGCGAGGGGGGGACAGATACGCAGTATTTT
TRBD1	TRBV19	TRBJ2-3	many	CASRRTGGADTQYF	TGTGCCAGTAGACGAACAGGGGGAGCAGATACGCAGTATTTT
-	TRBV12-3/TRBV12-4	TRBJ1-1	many	CASRGTGRYTEAFF	TGTGCCAGCAGGGGAACAGGGAGGTATACTGAAGCTTTCTTT
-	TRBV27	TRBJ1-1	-	CASSPGGGAGTEAFF	TGTGCCAGCAGCCCTGGGGGGGGCGCGGGCACTGAAGCTTTCTTT
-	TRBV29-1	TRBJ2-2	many	CSVEGSNTGELFF	TGCAGCGTTGAAGGCTCGAACACCGGGGAGCTGTTTTTT
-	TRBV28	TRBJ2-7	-	CASSLVHSSYEQYF	TGTGCCAGCAGTTTAGTTCACAGCTCCTACGAGCAGTACTTC
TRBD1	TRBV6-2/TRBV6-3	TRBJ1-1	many	CASRPYLDRGNTEAFF	TGTGCCAGCCGCCCTTATTTAGACAGGGGGAACACTGAAGCTTTCTTT
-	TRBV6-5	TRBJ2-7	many	CASSLRVSPPFCYYEQYF	TGTGCCAGCAGCCTTAGAGTAAGTCCCCCTTTTTGTTACTACGAGCAGTACTTC
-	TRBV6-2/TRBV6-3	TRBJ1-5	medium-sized	CASSYYSNQPQHF	TGTGCCAGCAGTTACTACTCGAATCAGCCCCAGCATTTT
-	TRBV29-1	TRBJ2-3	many	CSVDRVSDTQYF	TGCAGCGTTGACAGGGTCTCAGATACGCAGTATTTT
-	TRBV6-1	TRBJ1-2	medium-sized	CASSEGTVYGYTF	TGTGCCAGCAGTGAAGGGACAGTCTATGGCTACACCTTC
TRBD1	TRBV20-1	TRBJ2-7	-	CSARGFSDRGKTYEQYF	TGCAGTGCTAGAGGCTTTTCGGACAGGGGTAAGACCTACGAGCAGTACTTC
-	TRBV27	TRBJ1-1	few	CASSFRDRGQAFF	TGTGCCAGCAGTTTCCGTGACCGGGGCCAAGCTTTCTTT
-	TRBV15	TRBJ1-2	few	CATSRELVGIKGGYTF	TGTGCCACCAGCAGAGAGTTAGTAGGGATCAAAGGTGGCTACACCTTC
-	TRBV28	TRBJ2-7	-	CASRSRAYEQYF	TGTGCCAGCAGGTCACGAGCCTACGAGCAGTACTTC
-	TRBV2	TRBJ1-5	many	CASSGPMGDSNQPQHF	TGTGCCAGCAGTGGCCCGATGGGGGATAGCAATCAGCCCCAGCATTTT
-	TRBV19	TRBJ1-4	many	CASSIERAGKLFF	TGTGCCAGTAGTATAGAAAGGGCGGGAAAACTGTTTTTT
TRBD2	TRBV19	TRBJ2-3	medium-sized	CASSGSSGGIDTQYF	TGTGCCAGTAGTGGGTCTAGCGGGGGTATAGATACGCAGTATTTT
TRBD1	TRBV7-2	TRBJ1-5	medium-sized	CASSLGQGNNQPQHF	TGTGCCAGCAGCTTAGGACAGGGGAACAATCAGCCCCAGCATTTT
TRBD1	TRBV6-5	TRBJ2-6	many	CASRQQGWSGANVLTF	TGTGCCAGCAGACAACAGGGGTGGTCTGGGGCCAACGTCCTGACTTTC
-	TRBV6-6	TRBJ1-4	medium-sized	CASSFRQSTNEKLFF	TGTGCCAGCAGTTTTCGACAGTCAACTAATGAAAAACTGTTTTTT
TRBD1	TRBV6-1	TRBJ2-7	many	CASSLTGDEQYF	TGTGCCAGCAGCTTAACAGGGGACGAGCAGTACTTC
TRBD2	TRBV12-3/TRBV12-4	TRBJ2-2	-	CASSLGGTGELFF	TGTGCCAGCAGTTTGGGAGGGACCGGGGAGCTGTTTTTT
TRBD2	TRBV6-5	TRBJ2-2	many	CASSYSIFTSVSNTGELFF	TGTGCCAGCAGTTACTCCATTTTCACTAGCGTCTCGAACACCGGGGAGCTGTTTTTT
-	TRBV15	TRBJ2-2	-	CATSSYRGRGAGELFF	TGTGCCACCAGCAGCTACAGGGGAAGGGGGGCCGGGGAGCTGTTTTTT
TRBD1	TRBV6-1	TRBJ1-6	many	CASGATGGIGSPLHF	TGTGCCAGCGGGGCGACAGGGGGAATAGGATCACCCCTCCACTTT
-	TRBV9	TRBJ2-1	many	CASSVQGGRSNEQFF	TGTGCCAGCAGCGTACAAGGGGGGAGGAGCAATGAGCAGTTCTTC
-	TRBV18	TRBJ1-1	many	CASSPTENTEAFF	TGTGCCAGCTCACCAACGGAAAACACTGAAGCTTTCTTT
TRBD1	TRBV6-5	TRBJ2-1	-	CASIKRQGASEQFF	TGTGCCAGCATAAAGAGACAGGGGGCGAGTGAGCAGTTCTTC
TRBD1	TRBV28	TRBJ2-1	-	CASTTQGSGGGNEQFF	TGTGCCAGCACCACCCAAGGTTCAGGGGGCGGCAATGAGCAGTTCTTC
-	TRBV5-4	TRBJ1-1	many	CASRRGVNTEAFF	TGTGCCAGCAGAAGGGGAGTGAACACTGAAGCTTTCTTT
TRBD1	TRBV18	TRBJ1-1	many	CASSGQVGVNTEAFF	TGTGCCAGCTCAGGACAGGTAGGAGTAAACACTGAAGCTTTCTTT
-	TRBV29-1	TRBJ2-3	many	CSPMHTDTQYF	TGCAGCCCTATGCACACAGATACGCAGTATTTT
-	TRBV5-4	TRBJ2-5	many	CASSSPLSETQYF	TGTGCCAGCAGCTCCCCCTTATCGGAGACCCAGTACTTC
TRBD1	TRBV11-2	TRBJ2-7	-	CASSRQQGLIGEQYF	TGTGCCAGCAGCCGACAACAGGGGCTGATAGGCGAGCAGTACTTC
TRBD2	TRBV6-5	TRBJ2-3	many	CASSWLAGATDTQYF	TGTGCCAGCAGTTGGCTAGCGGGGGCCACAGATACGCAGTATTTT
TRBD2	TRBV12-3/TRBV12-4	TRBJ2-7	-	CASSSAGGSTEEQYF	TGTGCCAGCAGTTCCGCGGGAGGCTCGACGGAGGAGCAGTACTTC
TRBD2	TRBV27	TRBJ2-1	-	CASSLAGRDEQFF	TGTGCCAGCAGTTTAGCCGGGAGGGATGAGCAGTTCTTC
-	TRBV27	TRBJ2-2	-	CASRKGSDTGELFF	TGTGCCAGCAGAAAGGGGTCTGACACCGGGGAGCTGTTTTTT
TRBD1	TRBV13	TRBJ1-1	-	CASSLIWTGKNTEAFF	TGTGCCAGCAGCTTAATATGGACAGGGAAAAACACTGAAGCTTTCTTT
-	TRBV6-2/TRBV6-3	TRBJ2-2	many	CASSHSRELFF	TGTGCCAGCAGCCATTCAAGGGAGCTGTTTTTT
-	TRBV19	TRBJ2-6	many	CASSRNVGANVLTF	TGTGCCAGTAGTAGAAATGTTGGGGCCAACGTCCTGACTTTC
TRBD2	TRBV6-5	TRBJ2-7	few	CASSGLAGGQREQYF	TGTGCCAGCAGCGGACTAGCGGGGGGGCAAAGAGAGCAGTACTTC